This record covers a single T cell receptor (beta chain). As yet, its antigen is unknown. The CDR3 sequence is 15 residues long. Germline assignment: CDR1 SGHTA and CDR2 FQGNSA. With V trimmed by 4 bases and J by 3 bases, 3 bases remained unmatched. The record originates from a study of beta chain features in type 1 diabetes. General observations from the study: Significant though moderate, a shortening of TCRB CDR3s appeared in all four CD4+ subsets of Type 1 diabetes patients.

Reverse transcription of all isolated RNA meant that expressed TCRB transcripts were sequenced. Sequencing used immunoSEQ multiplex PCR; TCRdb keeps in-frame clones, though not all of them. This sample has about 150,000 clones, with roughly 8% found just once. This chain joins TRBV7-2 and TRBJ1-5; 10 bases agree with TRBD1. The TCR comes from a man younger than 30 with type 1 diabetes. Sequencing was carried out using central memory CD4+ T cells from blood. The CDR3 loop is CASSSGQGFNQPQHF. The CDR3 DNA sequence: TGTGCCAGCAGCTCGGGACAGGGGTTCAATCAGCCCCAGCATTTT.